The rows below give T cell receptor beta chains drawn from one sample of a study of cytomegalovirus exposure and HLA in healthy donors. Sequencing was performed with immunoSEQ multiplex PCR; in TCRdb, only in-frame clones are kept and a portion is missing. The sample yields 180,000 or so clones, 75% to 85% seen once. Sequences were obtained from PBMCs. Source of these receptors: a woman aged 18-29 years in good health and CMV-seropositive. Each CDR3 is given with its conserved first and last residue. D genes are given only for firm matches. Clone size, where shown, is once, few, many, or a class for clones that have expanded.

J,size,D,V,DNA,CDR3
TRBJ2-4,.,TRBD1,TRBV29-1,TGCAGCCCAGTGAGGACAGGGAAAAACATTCAGTACTTC,CSPVRTGKNIQYF
TRBJ1-3,.,.,TRBV15,TGTGCCACCAGCAGAGACAGGGCCTCTGGAAACACCATATATTTT,CATSRDRASGNTIYF
TRBJ1-4,.,.,TRBV7-6,TGTGCCAGCAGCTCCCCGGGGGGACGGTTTGAAAAACTGTTTTTT,CASSSPGGRFEKLFF
TRBJ2-5,.,.,TRBV4-1,TGCGCCAGCAGCCAAGTTCTAGCTGAGACCCAGTACTTC,CASSQVLAETQYF
TRBJ1-6,.,.,TRBV2,TGTGCCAGGACCAGGGTTGGAAGGCCCGATTCACCCCTCCACTTT,CARTRVGRPDSPLHF
TRBJ2-3,few,TRBD2,TRBV6-5,TGTGCCAGCAGCCGGACTAGCGGGGGGACAGATACGCAGTATTTT,CASSRTSGGTDTQYF
TRBJ2-1,.,.,TRBV11-3,TGTGCCAGCAGTCACCCCGGGGTTGGCAATGAGCAGTTCTTC,CASSHPGVGNEQFF
TRBJ2-4,.,TRBD2,TRBV7-6,TGTGCCAGCAGCGTATCTAGCGGGCTTAAAAACATTCAGTACTTC,CASSVSSGLKNIQYF
TRBJ2-3,.,TRBD2,TRBV29-1,TGCAGCGTCCGAAGGGGAGGGGCTAGCGGGGGGCTCACAGATACGCAGTATTTT,CSVRRGGASGGLTDTQYF
TRBJ1-1,once,TRBD1,TRBV4-2,TGTGCCAGCAGCAGGACAGGGGTCACTGAAGCTTTCTTT,CASSRTGVTEAFF
TRBJ2-2,once,.,TRBV18,TGTGCCAGCTCACCCTCCGGGGGGCACGGGGAGCTGTTTTTT,CASSPSGGHGELFF
TRBJ2-5,once,TRBD2,TRBV4-1,TGCGCCAGCAGCCCTAGCGGGTCCCAAGAGACCCAGTACTTC,CASSPSGSQETQYF
TRBJ2-2,.,TRBD1,TRBV29-1,TGCAGCGTGACGGCAGGGGGCACCGGGGAGCTGTTTTTT,CSVTAGGTGELFF
TRBJ1-5,once,.,TRBV7-8,TGTGCCAGCAGCTCATTTGAGGGGGTTCAGCCCCAGCATTTT,CASSSFEGVQPQHF
TRBJ2-7,.,TRBD1,TRBV27,TGTGCCAGCAGTTTAACCGGGACAGGAGCCTACGAGCAGTACTTC,CASSLTGTGAYEQYF